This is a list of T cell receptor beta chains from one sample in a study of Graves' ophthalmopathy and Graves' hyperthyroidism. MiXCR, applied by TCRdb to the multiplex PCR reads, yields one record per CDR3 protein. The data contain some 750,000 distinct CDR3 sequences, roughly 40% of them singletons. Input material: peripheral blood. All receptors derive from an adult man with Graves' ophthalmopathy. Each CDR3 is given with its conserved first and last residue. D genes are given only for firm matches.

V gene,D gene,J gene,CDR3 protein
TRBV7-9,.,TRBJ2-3,CASSFGVADTQYF
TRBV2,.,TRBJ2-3,CASSEAGDTQYF
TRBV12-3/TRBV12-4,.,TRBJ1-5,CASSLERDSNQPQHF
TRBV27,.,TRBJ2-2,CASSRPVTGELFF
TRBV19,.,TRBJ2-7,CASSSGTTPYEQYF
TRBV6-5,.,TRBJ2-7,CASSYYGSSYEQYF
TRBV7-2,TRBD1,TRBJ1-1,CASSTQDRGDTEAFF
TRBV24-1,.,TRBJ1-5,CASSHPGRGIQPQHF
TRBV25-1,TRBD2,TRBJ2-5,CASSGGLQETQYF
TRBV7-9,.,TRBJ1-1,CASSLTGEGLNTEAFF
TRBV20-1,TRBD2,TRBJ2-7,CSARWEGGNPYEQYF
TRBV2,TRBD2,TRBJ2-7,CASSGGGPAFYEQYF
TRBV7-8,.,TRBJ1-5,CASSLLGPGSSNQPQHF
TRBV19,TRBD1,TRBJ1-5,CASSIAAGGQGDQPQHF
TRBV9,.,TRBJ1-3,CASSPVPDLGNTIYF
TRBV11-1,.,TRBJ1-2,CASSSQAGSRYTF
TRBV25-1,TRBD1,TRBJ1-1,CASATDRSAAFF
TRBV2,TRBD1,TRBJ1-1,CASSAGTGGADTEAFF
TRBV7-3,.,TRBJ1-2,CASSSPAPGDYGYTF
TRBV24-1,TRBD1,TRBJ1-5,CASSLDRAGQPQHF
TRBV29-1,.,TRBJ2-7,CSVEDPHRAGYEQYF
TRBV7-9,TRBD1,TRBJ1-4,CASSHYSTGGREKLFF
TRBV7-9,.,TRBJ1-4,CASSTNATNEKLFF
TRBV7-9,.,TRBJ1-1,CASSPLNTEAFF
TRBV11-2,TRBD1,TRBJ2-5,CASSAYRGRRETQYF
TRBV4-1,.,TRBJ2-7,CASSQGDSQLSYEQYF
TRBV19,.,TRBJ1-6,CASSVVGGARSPLHF